This record looks at one TCR beta chain sequence and its context. Its antigen remains unknown. Previously, flow cytometry had revealed CD8+CD57+ cell expansion in the patients chosen for sequencing. Patients, without exception, had severe acquired aplastic anemia. The source of the sample is a study of CD8+CD57+ T cells in acquired aplastic anemia. Study as a whole: The average for DNA from sorted CD4+ and CD8+ cells was 3 to 4 ug. Study-level findings and limits: Patients were compared with controls for CD8+ Simpson's diversity, and no significant difference emerged.

The TCR beta profiling, which covered VDJ combination and CDR3 sequence, was carried out using genomic DNA as the template. Each CDR3 protein gets one entry after TCRdb re-called the reads with MiXCR. The table shows 150,000 to 180,000 distinct CDR3 sequences, with about 50% occurring only once. This CDR3 region has 17 residues. The V gene end was trimmed by 2 bases and the J gene end by 0 bases; junction bases not matched to a gene: 12. In germline, CDR1 is DFQATT, CDR2 SNEGSKA (reference sequence). The source is a human donor with aplastic anemia. The material sequenced was sorted CD4+, CD8+, or CD8+CD57+ T cells (not recorded which) from PBMCs. The rearrangement links TRBV20-1 to TRBJ2-5, with 7 bases fitting TRBD1. The CDR3 sequence is CSARPNPGQLYQETQYF. The CDR3 bases are TGCAGTGCTAGACCTAATCCGGGACAGCTGTACCAAGAGACCCAGTACTTC.